The clone carrying this T cell receptor (beta chain) appeared once. The sample belongs to a study of T cell clonotyping in hematopoietic cell transplantation. This CDR3 is built from 16 residues. Germline values: CDR1 SGHNT, CDR2 YYREEE (reference sequence). Trimming left V 0 bases short and J 0 bases short, with 13 bases between. The time point here: recipient sample about 28 days before transplant, after cytoreduction. Samples: about 28 days before transplant, then days 30, 100 and 180 after. Sequenced by immunoSEQ multiplex PCR; TCRdb stores in-frame clones only, minus some. Of around 10,000 clones in the sample, approximately 92% were seen once.

The sequences come from peripheral blood mononuclear cells, collected before stem cell transplant. This rearrangement joins TRBV5-4 to TRBJ2-7; no clear D. This clonotype was sampled from a woman between 35 and 50 years old with acute myeloid leukemia. Some clones in this sample may be carry-over from other donors' samples. The CDR3 coding sequence is TGTGCCAGCAGCTTGGCCCAACAGACGAACTCCTACGAGCAGTACTTC. Translating it yields CASSLAQQTNSYEQYF.